This T cell receptor (beta chain) was documented in a study of radiation and T cells in renal cell carcinoma. V lost 2 bases to trimming and J lost 5 bases; unmatched junction nucleotides: 3. CDR3 length: 14 residues. From germline, CDR1 is MNHEY and CDR2 SVGAGI. The assay was immunoSEQ multiplex PCR, and TCRdb's table has in-frame clones only and misses some. The sample has around 94,000 clones; about 86% are singletons. Time point described: baseline pretreatment blood. Treatment given: 15 Gy SBRT to primary tumor, nephrectomy 4 weeks later. Specimen: blood, collected from a patient whose treatment included radiotherapy and nephrectomy. The chain joins TRBV6-5 to TRBJ1-5, with 7 bases identical to TRBD1. This clonotype was sampled from a man aged 50-60 years with renal cell carcinoma. The CDR3 is CASSYDRVDQPQHF. CDR3 DNA sequence: TGTGCCAGCAGTTACGACAGGGTGGATCAGCCCCAGCATTTT.